Below are 23 T cell receptor beta chains sequenced from a single sample in a study of blood T cell repertoires in COVID-19. The table came from immunoSEQ multiplex PCR; TCRdb's copy has only in-frame clones and leaves some out. The repertoire holds some 250,000 clones, 86% seen once, with more than 10% in the top ten. The sample was peripheral blood. These receptors were obtained from a woman younger than 45 with COVID-19, enrolled during active disease.

This chain joins TRBV27 and TRBJ2-3, with D maybe TRBD2 (6 bases). Trimming took 6 bases from V and 2 from J, leaving 12 bases between them. This CDR3 has 14 amino acids. Germline loops: CDR1 MNHEY, CDR2 SMNVEV (reference sequence). The chain's CDR3 is CASRPGLNTDTQYF. CDR3 coding DNA: TGTGCCAGCAGACCGGGACTTAACACAGATACGCAGTATTTT.

The chain joins TRBV7-9 to TRBJ2-1, with TRBD1 identical over 8 bases. Losses at the gene ends were 0 bases for V and 8 bases for J; bases not matched to a gene: 6. The CDR3 totals 15 residues. The germline CDR1 and CDR2 sequences are SEHNR and FQNEAQ (reference sequence). The CDR3 here is CASSLAARGLDEQFF. CDR3 nucleotides: TGTGCCAGCAGCTTAGCCGCCAGGGGGCTGGATGAGCAGTTCTTC.

The rearrangement uses TRBV2 and TRBJ1-5; perhaps TRBD1 as D (5 bases). CDR1 is SNHLY and CDR2 is FYNNEI in the germline V gene. The V end was cut by 2 bases, the J end by 7 bases, with 6 bases between. This CDR3 is 12 amino acids long. CDR3 in DNA: TGTGCCAGCAGTGAACAGGGCCAGCCCCAGCATTTT. This codes for CASSEQGQPQHF.

The chain links TRBV7-2 to TRBJ2-2, with 14 bases that match TRBD2. The CDR3 spans 18 residues. Germline V gives CDR1 SGHTA, CDR2 FQGNSA. Trimming took 4 bases from V and 7 from J; bases not matched to a gene: 11. The CDR3 DNA reads as TGTGCCAGCAGCTCTGGACTAGCGGGGGGATTTTATGGCGGGGAGCTGTTTTTT. The encoded protein is CASSSGLAGGFYGGELFF. Combining the CDR3 with reference TRBV7-2 and TRBJ2-2 gives the whole variable domain GAGVSQSPSNKVTEKGKDVELRCDPISGHTALYWYRQSLGQGLEFLIYFQGNSAPDKSGLPSDRFSAERTGGSVSTLTIQRTQQEDSAVYLCASSSGLAGGFYGGELFFGEGSRLTVL.

This chain connects TRBV28 to TRBJ1-1, with a weak D call TRBD1 (5 bases). CDR3 length equals 15 residues. V lost 4 bases to trimming and J lost 4 bases, with 16 bases between them. CDR1 and CDR2 (germline): MDHEN, SYDVKM. The CDR3 spells CASSYEGGGSTEAFF. In nucleotides, the CDR3 is TGTGCCAGCAGTTACGAAGGCGGGGGAAGCACTGAAGCTTTCTTT. Variable domain in full (rest from reference TRBV28 and TRBJ1-1): DVKVTQSSRYLVKRTGEKVFLECVQDMDHENMFWYRQDPGLGLRLIYFSYDVKMKEKGDIPEGYSVSREKKERFSLILESASTNQTSMYLCASSYEGGGSTEAFFGQGTRLTVV.

The V gene is TRBV7-9, the J gene TRBJ1-5; 7 nucleotides agree with TRBD1. CDR1 and CDR2 (germline): SEHNR, FQNEAQ (reference sequence). The CDR3 runs 14 residues. After removal of 6 bases from V and 3 bases from J, the junction contained 5 bases not matched to a gene. The CDR3 DNA follows: TGTGCCAGCAGTTTCACAGGGGACAATCAGCCCCAGCATTTT. Amino acids: CASSFTGDNQPQHF.

The chain is built from TRBV5-4 and TRBJ2-7, with D hard to call. The CDR3 consists of 13 residues. V gave up 0 bases and J gave up 1 base, with 5 bases separating them. Germline values: CDR1 SGHNT, CDR2 YYREEE (reference sequence). The CDR3 protein is CASSLDRSYEQYF. CDR3 nucleotide sequence: TGTGCCAGCAGCTTGGACAGATCCTACGAGCAGTACTTC.

This chain joins TRBV7-2 and TRBJ2-5, with TRBD1 as a possible D gene (5 bases). The CDR3 spans 13 residues. Germline-derived CDR1 and CDR2 are SGHTA and FQGNSA. V lost 3 bases to trimming and J lost 4 bases, with 9 bases between them. CDR3: CASSLGRPETQYF. In DNA, the CDR3 is TGTGCCAGCAGCTTGGGGCGCCCAGAGACCCAGTACTTC.

The genes are TRBV7-2 and TRBJ1-1; D is possibly TRBD1 (5 bases). The length of the CDR3 is 14 residues. Trimming removed 5 bases from V and 1 base from J, with 11 bases in between. The germline CDR1 and CDR2 sequences are SGHTA and FQGNSA. The DNA of the CDR3 is TGTGCCAGCAGCGTAGGGAGGGGGAACACTGAAGCTTTCTTT. Translation: CASSVGRGNTEAFF.

The chain employs TRBV7-8 and TRBJ1-2; D is possibly TRBD1 (6 bases). Germline CDR1 reads SGHVS; CDR2 reads FQNEAQ. Trimming cost V 0 bases and J 2 bases, with 10 bases left between them. CDR3 length: 15 residues. The CDR3 DNA follows: TGTGCCAGCAGCTTAGCGCCCAGGGGCAACTATGGCTACACCTTC. Amino acid sequence: CASSLAPRGNYGYTF.

V is TRBV5-1 and J is TRBJ2-5; maybe TRBD1 (5 bases). The CDR3 sequence is 11 residues long. Germline V gene sequence: CDR1 SGHRS, CDR2 YFSETQ. Trimming removed 5 bases from V and 7 bases from J, with 9 bases in between. The CDR3 is CASRTAGTQYF. CDR3 nucleotides: TGCGCCAGCAGGACAGCCGGGACCCAGTACTTC.

V and J are TRBV6-6 and TRBJ1-4; 7 bases are a match to TRBD1. After removal of 6 bases from V and 8 bases from J, the junction contained 12 bases not matched to a gene. Germline V gives CDR1 MNHNY, CDR2 SVGAGI (reference sequence). The CDR3 sequence is 15 residues long. CDR3 in DNA: TGTGCCAGCAGGCCCAACTCAGGGGGGAGGGAAAAACTGTTTTTT. Translated: CASRPNSGGREKLFF.

The chain joins TRBV21-1 to TRBJ1-2; the table's D call, TRBD1, was not checked against the DNA. TRBV21-1 corresponds to a pseudogene. The CDR3 is made up of 16 amino acids. The CDR3 region has the DNA TGTGCCAGCAGCATAAGGGGACAGGGGGCTATTTATGGCTACACCTTC. Translating it yields CASSIRGQGAIYGYTF.

The chain is built from TRBV11-3 and TRBJ2-3, with D maybe TRBD2 (6 bases). Germline lookup yields CDR1 SGHNT and CDR2 YENEEA. V shed 5 bases and J shed 0 bases, with 12 bases lying between them. The length of the CDR3 is 15 residues. CDR3 sequence (DNA): TGTGCCAGCAGCCTGGGACTGGCGAGCACAGATACGCAGTATTTT. The encoded protein is CASSLGLASTDTQYF.

The chain joins TRBV18 to TRBJ2-1, with D perhaps TRBD2 (6 bases). Looked up from germline, CDR1 is KGHSH and CDR2 is LQKENI. V lost 2 bases and J 4 bases, leaving 12 bases between the germline ends. This CDR3 is built from 15 residues. The CDR3 region is CASSPAGTFYNEQFF. The CDR3 nucleotides read TGTGCCAGCTCACCAGCGGGGACCTTTTACAATGAGCAGTTCTTC.

The genes are TRBV10-3 and TRBJ1-5; the D gene is possibly TRBD1 (5 bases). V was cut by 0 bases and J by 4 bases, with 7 bases left in between. Germline V gene sequence: CDR1 ENHRY, CDR2 SYGVKD. The CDR3 spans 14 residues. CDR3 loop: CAISESAGNQPQHF. The CDR3 region has the DNA TGTGCCATCAGTGAGTCGGCAGGGAATCAGCCCCAGCATTTT.

The gene calls are TRBV13 and TRBJ2-7; D is perhaps TRBD2 (6 bases). CDR3 length equals 11 residues. V gave up 8 bases and J gave up 4 bases, with 9 bases separating them. Germline values: CDR1 PRHDT, CDR2 FYEKMQ (reference sequence). The CDR3 sequence is CASGGFYEQYF. Here the CDR3 DNA reads TGTGCCAGCGGGGGGTTTTACGAGCAGTACTTC.

V usage is TRBV29-1 and J usage is TRBJ2-7; maybe TRBD2 (5 bases). Germline CDR1 is SQVTM and CDR2 is ANQGSEA. The CDR3 consists of 12 residues. V gave up 6 bases and J gave up 3 bases, with 12 bases separating them. The CDR3, as DNA: TGCAGCGTACCCGGACTGGGCTACGAGCAGTACTTC. It translates to CSVPGLGYEQYF.

The J gene is TRBJ1-1, the V gene TRBV4-1; D gene unclear. CDR3 size: 13 residues. Germline V gene sequence: CDR1 MGHRA, CDR2 YSYEKL. Trimming left V 0 bases short and J 2 bases short, with 4 bases between. CDR3 residues: CASSQDRNTEAFF. The CDR3 DNA reads as TGCGCCAGCAGCCAAGATAGAAACACTGAAGCTTTCTTT.

The V gene is TRBV10-3, the J gene TRBJ2-3; 11 bases map to TRBD2. V dropped 3 bases and J dropped 1; count of bases not matched to a gene: 12. Per germline, CDR1 ENHRY and CDR2 SYGVKD. The CDR3 sequence is 19 residues long. This CDR3 reads CAISDPGVAGGLGTDTQYF. The CDR3 DNA reads TGTGCCATCAGTGACCCGGGGGTAGCGGGGGGGCTGGGCACAGATACGCAGTATTTT.

This clone was found a few times. The CDR3 nucleotides read TGTGCCAGCAGCTCGGCCGGGACAGGGAGTTCAACTGAAGCTTTCTTT. Protein: CASSSAGTGSSTEAFF. The V call is TRBV6-6, the J call TRBJ1-1; TRBD1 matches 9 bases. Looked up from germline, CDR1 is MNHNY and CDR2 is SVGAGI (reference sequence). CDR3 length: 16 residues. Germline trimming cut 6 bases from V and 5 bases from J; bases unmatched to any gene: 13.

The J gene is TRBJ1-2, the V gene TRBV27; 8 bases align to TRBD1. This CDR3 contains 15 residues. V lost 3 bases to trimming and J lost 4 bases; unmatched junction nucleotides: 7. Germline assignment: CDR1 MNHEY and CDR2 SMNVEV (reference sequence). The DNA of the CDR3 is TGTGCCAGCAGTTTCCGTAAAACAGGGGGCTATGGCTACACCTTC. Amino acid sequence: CASSFRKTGGYGYTF.

The rearrangement uses TRBV6-5 and TRBJ2-1, with 11 bases matching TRBD2. Per the germline V gene, CDR1 is MNHEY and CDR2 is SVGAGI. The CDR3 covers 15 residues. The V segment lost 5 bases and the J segment 2 bases; nucleotides outside the gene matches: 2. In nucleotides, the CDR3 is TGTGCCAGCAGTCAGACTAGCGGGGCCTACAATGAGCAGTTCTTC. It specifies CASSQTSGAYNEQFF.